The entry that follows covers one T cell receptor (beta chain) sequence. Its matching antigen is unknown. Profiled with immunoSEQ multiplex PCR; TCRdb holds only in-frame clones, not every one. The table shows around 140,000 clones, with 90% occurring only once. The data originate from a study of T cell responses to AZD1222 COVID-19 vaccine. Looking at the study overall: Pooled samples include second doses given at about 4 or 12 weeks. Study observations and caveats: Among the donors, most were white British and more were female, and clonal diversity was possibly underestimated. After the peak T cell response, and only then, were repertoires sampled. At baseline, just 6 or 7 AZD1222 recipients tested seropositive.

Germline loops: CDR1 MGHRA, CDR2 YSYEKL. V was clipped by 3 bases and J by 5 bases, with 2 bases between them. CDR3 size: 12 residues. The sequence derives from an adult in good health. Here the sequenced sample was peripheral blood, taken on day 0 of AZD1222 vaccination. This chain links TRBV4-1 with TRBJ1-6; D unclear. This CDR3 is CASSQDNSPLHF. The CDR3 bases are TGCGCCAGCAGCCAGGATAATTCACCCCTCCACTTT.